These 23 T cell receptor beta chains were sequenced from one sample in a study of blood T cell repertoires in COVID-19. Generated by immunoSEQ multiplex PCR, the TCRdb table keeps only in-frame clones and is missing some. The table lists about 210,000 clones, roughly 86% of them singletons, with 4.5% to 7% in the top ten. Specimen: PBMCs or T cells enriched from blood (not recorded which). Receptor source: a man aged 35 to 55 with acute COVID-19.

The chain has TRBV6-1 and TRBJ1-5; D remains unclear. The CDR3 sequence is 17 residues long. CDR1 is MNHNS and CDR2 is SASEGT in the germline V gene. Trimming took 4 bases from V and 0 from J, leaving 16 bases between them. The CDR3 region is CASSAFVQQYSNQPQHF. The CDR3, as DNA: TGTGCCAGCAGTGCCTTCGTCCAACAATATAGCAATCAGCCCCAGCATTTT.

J is TRBJ1-4 and V is TRBV6-5, with 10 bases lining up with TRBD1. The V gene end was trimmed by 9 bases and the J gene end by 10 bases; junction bases not matched to a gene: 8. The germline CDR1 and CDR2 sequences are MNHEY and SVGAGI. The CDR3 is 13 residues long. The CDR3 spells CASSFGQGGKLFF. CDR3 bases: TGTGCCAGTTCCTTCGGACAGGGGGGAAAACTGTTTTTT.

The chain employs TRBV7-9 and TRBJ1-2; 7 bases match TRBD1. This CDR3 region has 12 residues. Germline CDR1 reads SEHNR; CDR2 reads FQNEAQ (reference sequence). The V gene end was trimmed by 5 bases and the J gene end by 7 bases; junction bases not matched to a gene: 4. This chain's CDR3 is CASSMTGSGYTF. The CDR3 region has the DNA TGTGCCAGCAGCATGACAGGGTCTGGCTACACCTTC.

V and J are TRBV7-9 and TRBJ2-2, with D perhaps TRBD2 (6 bases). V was shortened by 7 bases and J by 4 bases, with 10 bases between the two germline ends. Looked up from germline, CDR1 is SEHNR and CDR2 is FQNEAQ (reference sequence). The CDR3 runs 13 residues. CDR3 DNA sequence: TGTGCCAGCAACCCCGGGGGCACCGGGGAGCTGTTTTTT. Protein sequence: CASNPGGTGELFF.

CDR3 DNA sequence: TGCAGCGTTGGGGTGGGGCGACCCACCACTGAAGCTTTCTTT. This codes for CSVGVGRPTTEAFF. J is TRBJ1-1 and V is TRBV29-1; a weak D match, TRBD1 (5 bases). The germline V gene has CDR1 SQVTM and CDR2 ANQGSEA. The length of the CDR3 is 14 residues. Trimming pared 4 bases from V and 4 bases from J, leaving 16 bases between.

The rearrangement links TRBV6-5 to TRBJ1-3, with TRBD1 as a possible D gene (5 bases). CDR3 length: 13 amino acids. V was clipped by 5 bases and J by 7 bases, with 12 bases between them. CDR1 MNHEY and CDR2 SVGAGI come from the germline V gene. CDR3 residues: CASSPPGGNTIYF. For the CDR3, the DNA is TGTGCCAGCAGTCCCCCCGGGGGGAACACCATATATTTT.

There are a few counts of this clone. V gene TRBV27 combines with J gene TRBJ2-2; TRBD2 aligns across 9 bases. The V segment lost 6 bases and the J segment 5 bases; nucleotides outside the gene matches: 7. Germline V gene lookup returns CDR1 MNHEY and CDR2 SMNVEV (reference sequence). The CDR3 sequence is 15 residues long. In nucleotides, the CDR3 is TGTGCCAGCAGGGCTAGCGGGATGACAACCGGGGAGCTGTTTTTT. It encodes CASRASGMTTGELFF.

This clone was seen a handful of times. This chain links TRBV6-1 with TRBJ1-4; 8 positions agree with TRBD1. Trimming at V came to 2 bases and at J to 11 bases, leaving 10 bases not matched to a gene. The CDR3 length is 15 residues. Germline CDR1 MNHNS, CDR2 SASEGT. The CDR3 DNA reads TGTGCCAGCAGTGAAAACCCCCAGGGGGCGGAGAAACTGTTTTTT. The encoded protein is CASSENPQGAEKLFF.

The chain is built from TRBV15 and TRBJ1-5; 8 nucleotides agree with TRBD1. This CDR3 is built from 16 residues. Germline assignment: CDR1 LNHNV and CDR2 YYDKDF (reference sequence). V trimming: 1 base; J trimming: 7 bases; junction bases outside the gene matches: 9. CDR3: CATSRVSDRGPQPQHF. As DNA, the CDR3 is TGTGCCACCAGCAGAGTTAGCGACAGGGGCCCCCAGCCCCAGCATTTT. Combining the CDR3 with reference TRBV15 and TRBJ1-5 gives the whole variable domain DAMVIQNPRYQVTQFGKPVTLSCSQTLNHNVMYWYQQKSSQAPKLLFHYYDKDFNNEADTPDNFQSRRPNTSFCFLDIRSPGLGDTAMYLCATSRVSDRGPQPQHFGDGTRLSIL.

V and J are TRBV29-1 and TRBJ2-3; 9 nucleotides align to TRBD2. The junction had 10 bases not matched to a gene; V was cut back by 6 bases and J by 0 bases. Germline-derived CDR1 and CDR2 are SQVTM and ANQGSEA. The CDR3 spans 16 residues. The CDR3 sequence is CSVAETSGSSTDTQYF. Here the CDR3 DNA reads TGCAGCGTCGCTGAGACTAGCGGATCTAGCACAGATACGCAGTATTTT.

The chain recombines TRBV10-2 with TRBJ1-2; D gene unclear. Trimming took 1 base from V and 5 from J, leaving 17 bases between them. Germline lookup yields CDR1 WSHSY and CDR2 SAAADI. CDR3 length: 16 residues. CDR3 sequence: CASSEYALQEDYGYTF. The CDR3 nucleotides are TGCGCCAGCAGTGAGTATGCCCTGCAGGAAGATTATGGCTACACCTTC.

The chain couples TRBV9 to TRBJ2-5, with 8 bases matching TRBD2. The CDR3 is 15 residues long. Trimming cost V 0 bases and J 1 base; bases outside gene matches: 2. In germline, CDR1 is SGDLS, CDR2 YYNGEE. Written as DNA, the CDR3 is TGTGCCAGCAGCGTAGCGGGAGGGCCCCAAGAGACCCAGTACTTC. Protein sequence: CASSVAGGPQETQYF.

V is TRBV18 and J is TRBJ2-2, with D perhaps matching TRBD2 (5 bases). Trimming pared 0 bases from V and 5 bases from J, leaving 10 bases between. Germline CDR1 KGHSH, CDR2 LQKENI. The CDR3 has 15 residues. The CDR3 coding sequence is TGTGCCAGCTCACCACCGGAGGCTGCAACCGGGGAGCTGTTTTTT. This encodes CASSPPEAATGELFF.

The chain uses TRBV28 and TRBJ1-5; 11 nucleotides match TRBD1. V dropped 6 bases and J dropped 7; count of bases not matched to a gene: 11. This CDR3 is 16 amino acids long. Germline CDR1 reads MDHEN; CDR2 reads SYDVKM. The CDR3 region is CASRIPGTGGRQPQHF. DNA for the CDR3: TGTGCCAGCAGAATCCCCGGGACAGGGGGACGCCAGCCCCAGCATTTT.

CDR3 amino acids: CASSGKGIAGELFF. CDR3 DNA: TGTGCCAGCAGCGGGAAGGGGATCGCCGGGGAGCTGTTTTTT. This chain uses TRBV13 with TRBJ2-2; a possible D gene is TRBD1 (5 bases). Germline values: CDR1 PRHDT, CDR2 FYEKMQ (reference sequence). This CDR3 has 14 amino acids. Trimming shortened V by 5 bases and J by 6 bases, and 13 bases separated the two germline ends.

This clone was counted between two and nine times. The V and J genes are TRBV19 and TRBJ2-7, with 7 bases aligning to TRBD2. The CDR3 is made up of 15 amino acids. The junction had 12 bases not matched to a gene; V was cut back by 5 bases and J by 5 bases. CDR1 is LNHDA, CDR2 SQIVND, per germline (reference sequence). The CDR3 region has the DNA TGTGCCAGTAGTCCGCGCCGGGGGGTAGAGGACGAGCAGTACTTC. It yields the protein CASSPRRGVEDEQYF.

The rearrangement joins TRBV2 to TRBJ2-7; D may be TRBD2 (5 bases). With 7 bases removed from V and 9 bases from J, the gap between germline ends came to 19 bases. Germline V gene lookup returns CDR1 SNHLY and CDR2 FYNNEI. The CDR3 spans 13 residues. In nucleotides, the CDR3 is TGTGCCAGCACTCGAGGACTCGACCAGCGGCAGTACTTC. Translating gives CASTRGLDQRQYF.

This clone is a singleton in its sample. This chain links TRBV24-1 with TRBJ2-2; 12 bases are shared with TRBD2. Trimming cost V 3 bases and J 8 bases; bases outside gene matches: 6. This CDR3 region has 16 residues. Germline V lookup: CDR1 KGHDR, CDR2 SFDVKD. The CDR3 spells CATSDPLAGGLGELFF. CDR3 coding DNA: TGTGCCACCAGTGATCCACTAGCGGGAGGACTGGGGGAGCTGTTTTTT.

The CDR3 sequence: CASSDTGDRGTEAFF. The CDR3 DNA reads as TGTGCCAGCAGTGACACAGGGGATCGGGGCACTGAAGCTTTCTTT. The chain couples TRBV25-1 to TRBJ1-1; 7 bases are a match to TRBD1. This CDR3 has 15 amino acids. Trimming took 3 bases from V and 4 from J; bases not matched to a gene: 8. CDR1 is MGHDK and CDR2 is SYGVNS in the germline V gene.

The CDR3 region has the DNA TGTGCCAGTACTCCGGGACAGAAGAACACTGAAGCTTTCTTT. This codes for CASTPGQKNTEAFF. This chain joins TRBV19 and TRBJ1-1, with 7 bases fitting TRBD1. The V segment lost 7 bases and the J segment 1 base; nucleotides outside the gene matches: 6. Germline V CDR1 and CDR2: LNHDA, SQIVND (reference sequence). The CDR3 runs to 14 residues.

The chain employs TRBV6-2 or TRBV6-3 and TRBJ2-1; 7 nucleotides align to TRBD2. In germline, CDR1 is MNHEY, CDR2 SVGEGT. V was pared by 6 bases and J by 2 bases, with 1 base of the junction left unmatched. The CDR3 contains 13 residues. For the CDR3, the DNA is TGTGCCAGCAGCCGGGGGGCCTACAATGAGCAGTTCTTC. This sequence encodes CASSRGAYNEQFF.

V usage is TRBV7-2 and J usage is TRBJ2-2; D is possibly TRBD1 (6 bases). The V gene's germline CDR1 is SGHTA and CDR2 FQGNSA. V dropped 0 bases and J dropped 7 bases, with 12 bases sitting between them. This CDR3 comprises 15 residues. The CDR3 bases are TGTGCCAGCAGCTTAGCGCAGGGGTTTGGCGGGGAGCTGTTTTTT. Its protein product is CASSLAQGFGGELFF.

J is TRBJ2-3 and V is TRBV11-2; weak D call: TRBD1 (6 bases). From germline, CDR1 is SGHAT and CDR2 FQNNGV. This CDR3 has 14 residues. V lost 5 bases, J lost 6 bases, and 15 bases lay in between. CDR3 bases: TGTGCCAGCAGCCGTAGTGGGGGCGAGGATACGCAGTATTTT. Protein: CASSRSGGEDTQYF. Variable domain in full (rest from reference TRBV11-2 and TRBJ2-3): EAGVAQSPRYKIIEKRQSVAFWCNPISGHATLYWYQQILGQGPKLLIQFQNNGVVDDSQLPKDRFSAERLKGVDSTLKIQPAKLEDSAVYLCASSRSGGEDTQYFGPGTRLTVL.